This T cell receptor beta chain appears in the sequencing data of a study of shared clonotypes between healthy human individuals. The study, taken as a whole, reports: It was the non-shared clonotypes that had lower generation probabilities than clonotypes shared by all four donors.

The assay was carried out at the deep level. Produced via immunoSEQ multiplex PCR; TCRdb's table is partial and in-frame only. The table lists hundreds of thousands of clones, about 95% of them singletons. Germline values: CDR1 SGHDT, CDR2 YYEEEE. The CDR3 is made up of 13 amino acids. V was clipped by 1 base and J by 5 bases, with 10 bases between them. With regard to this clone: No antigen is known for it.

The sample consisted of naive CD4+ T cells sorted from blood. Subset of the sample: CD45RA+ positively selected. The TCR originated in a woman under 40 in good health. The V call is TRBV5-6, the J call TRBJ2-7; D gene unclear. CDR3 in DNA: TGTGCCAGCAGCTTGCAGAGAGTCGACGAGCAGTACTTC. It encodes CASSLQRVDEQYF.